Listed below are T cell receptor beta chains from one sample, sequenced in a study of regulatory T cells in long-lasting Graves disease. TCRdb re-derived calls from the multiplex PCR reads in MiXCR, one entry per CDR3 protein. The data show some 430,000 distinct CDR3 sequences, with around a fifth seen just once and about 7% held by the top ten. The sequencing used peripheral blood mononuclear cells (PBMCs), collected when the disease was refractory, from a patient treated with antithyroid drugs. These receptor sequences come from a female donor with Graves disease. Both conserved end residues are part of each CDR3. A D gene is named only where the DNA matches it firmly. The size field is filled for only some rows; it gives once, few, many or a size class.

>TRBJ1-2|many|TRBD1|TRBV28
CASSRGQGAYGYTF
TGTGCCAGCAGCCGAGGACAGGGGGCTTACGGCTACACCTTC
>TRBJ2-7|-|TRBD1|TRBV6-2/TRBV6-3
CASSEFNGPWDRGNREQYF
TGTGCCAGCAGTGAATTCAACGGTCCGTGGGACAGGGGAAATCGGGAGCAGTACTTC
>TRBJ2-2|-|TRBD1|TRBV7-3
CASSLGTGVNTYEELFF
TGTGCCAGCAGTTTAGGGACAGGGGTAAATACGTACGAGGAGCTGTTTTTT
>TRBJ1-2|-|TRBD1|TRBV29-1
CSVVQGALGYTF
TGCAGCGTTGTACAGGGGGCCCTGGGCTACACCTTC
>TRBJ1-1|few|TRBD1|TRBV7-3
CASSLTSGQGNTEAFF
TGTGCCAGCAGCTTAACATCGGGACAGGGGAACACTGAAGCTTTCTTT
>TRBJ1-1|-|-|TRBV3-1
CASSQDTGLTEAFF
TGTGCCAGCAGCCAAGACACCGGGTTGACTGAAGCTTTCTTT
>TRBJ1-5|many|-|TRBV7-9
CASSSGSTDSNQPQHF
TGTGCCAGCAGCTCCGGGAGTACAGATAGCAATCAGCCCCAGCATTTT
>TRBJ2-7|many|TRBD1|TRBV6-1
CASSELRGQLTYEQYF
TGTGCCAGCAGTGAATTACGGGGACAGCTCACCTACGAGCAGTACTTC
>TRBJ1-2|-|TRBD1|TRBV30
CAWSVTPGGYGYTF
TGTGCCTGGAGTGTCACTCCAGGGGGCTATGGCTACACCTTC
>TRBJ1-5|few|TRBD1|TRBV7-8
CASSLGQGVSQPQHF
TGTGCCAGCAGCCTGGGACAGGGGGTCTCTCAGCCCCAGCATTTT
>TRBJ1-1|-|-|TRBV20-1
CSARQGSVDTEAFF
TGCAGTGCTAGGCAGGGTAGCGTTGACACTGAAGCTTTCTTT
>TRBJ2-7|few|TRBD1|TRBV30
CAWTFGTGVYEQYF
TGTGCCTGGACATTCGGGACAGGGGTCTACGAGCAGTACTTC
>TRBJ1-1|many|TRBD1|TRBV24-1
CATSPTGEDTEAFF
TGTGCCACCAGTCCAACAGGGGAAGACACTGAAGCTTTCTTT
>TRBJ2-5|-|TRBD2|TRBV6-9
CASSYPRGAGAQETQYF
TGTGCCAGCAGTTACCCCCGTGGAGCGGGGGCCCAAGAGACCCAGTACTTC
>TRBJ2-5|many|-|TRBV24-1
CATSDATVGTQYF
TGTGCCACCAGTGATGCGACTGTCGGGACCCAGTACTTC
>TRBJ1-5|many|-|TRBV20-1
CSASPEVFSNQPQHF
TGCAGTGCGTCCCCGGAGGTTTTTAGCAATCAGCCCCAGCATTTT
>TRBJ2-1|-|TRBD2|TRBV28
CASSTGGAAFWNEQFF
TGTGCCAGCAGTACGGGGGGAGCCGCATTCTGGAATGAGCAGTTCTTC
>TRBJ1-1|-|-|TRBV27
CASSLYPGLSTEAFF
TGTGCCAGCAGTTTATATCCGGGATTGAGCACTGAAGCTTTCTTT
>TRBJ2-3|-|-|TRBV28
CASSPPTSALSTDTQYF
TGTGCCAGCAGTCCCCCCACGAGCGCACTTAGCACAGATACGCAGTATTTT
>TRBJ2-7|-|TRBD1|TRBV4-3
CASSQGRTGYEQYF
TGCGCCAGCAGCCAAGGAAGGACAGGCTACGAGCAGTACTTC
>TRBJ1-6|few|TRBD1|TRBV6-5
CASSYGTENSPLHF
TGTGCCAGCAGTTACGGGACAGAAAATTCACCCCTCCACTTT
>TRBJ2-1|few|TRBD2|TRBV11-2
CASSPWGGLGVDEQFF
TGTGCCAGCAGCCCCTGGGGGGGACTAGGAGTCGATGAGCAGTTCTTC
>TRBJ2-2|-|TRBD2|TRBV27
CASSGPPGGRGELFF
TGTGCCAGCAGCGGCCCCCCGGGGGGGCGCGGGGAGCTGTTTTTT
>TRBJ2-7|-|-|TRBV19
CASRNWVGGRSSYEQYF
TGTGCCAGTAGGAATTGGGTCGGCGGGCGGAGCTCCTACGAGCAGTACTTC